Following are 14 T cell receptor beta chains from one sample sequenced in a study of shared clonotypes between healthy human individuals. Profiling relied on immunoSEQ multiplex PCR, and the TCRdb table lists in-frame clones only, not all of them. Of 2,500,000 or so clones listed, around 90% are singletons. The sequencing input was naive CD4+ T cells from PBMCs. This sample's subset: CD45RA+ positively selected. All receptors come from a young man in good health. Some clones in this sample may be carry-over from other donors' samples.

The count of this clone is one. This chain connects TRBV5-1 to TRBJ1-3; no definite D call. Per germline, CDR1 SGHRS and CDR2 YFSETQ. CDR3 length: 14 residues. V dropped 0 bases and J dropped 5 bases, with 9 bases sitting between them. CDR3 DNA sequence: TGCGCCAGCAGCTTGGAGGGCGCCAGAAACACCATATATTTT. Translated: CASSLEGARNTIYF.

The J gene is TRBJ1-1, the V gene TRBV28, with D possibly TRBD1 on 5 matching bases. This CDR3 contains 14 residues. The germline CDR1 and CDR2 sequences are MDHEN and SYDVKM. Trimming pared 2 bases from V and 14 bases from J, leaving 21 bases between. The DNA for the CDR3 is TGTGCCAGCAGTTTACGGTTGGGACGGAGTTGGGTCTTCTTT. Its protein product is CASSLRLGRSWVFF. Full variable domain (rest looked up from reference TRBV28 and TRBJ1-1): DVKVTQSSRYLVKRTGEKVFLECVQDMDHENMFWYRQDPGLGLRLIYFSYDVKMKEKGDIPEGYSVSREKKERFSLILESASTNQTSMYLCASSLRLGRSWVFFGQGTRLTVV.

This clone appeared a single time. This CDR3 is also generated by other DNA sequences in the sample. The V gene is TRBV5-1, the J gene TRBJ1-1, with 8 bases lining up with TRBD1. CDR1 and CDR2 (germline): SGHRS, YFSETQ. The CDR3 sequence is 14 residues long. V gave up 3 bases and J gave up 2 bases; unmatched junction bases: 3. CDR3 sequence reads: CASSSQGANTEAFF. The CDR3 nucleotides are TGCGCCAGCAGCTCGCAGGGGGCTAACACTGAAGCTTTCTTT.

V gene TRBV19 combines with J gene TRBJ2-1, with 7 bases aligning to TRBD1. Unmatched junction bases numbered 11, after V lost 1 base and J lost 2 bases. The CDR3 contains 18 residues. Germline-derived CDR1 and CDR2 are LNHDA and SQIVND (reference sequence). Here the CDR3 DNA reads TGTGCCAGTAGTATAGCCAACTCCTACAGGGGCCCCTACAATGAGCAGTTCTTC. Its protein is CASSIANSYRGPYNEQFF.

The V and J genes are TRBV2 and TRBJ2-7; TRBD2 matches at 11 bases. The germline V gene encodes CDR1 SNHLY and CDR2 FYNNEI. V shed 5 bases and J 2 bases; nucleotides not matched to a gene: 2. The CDR3 is 14 amino acids. CDR3 in amino acids: CASSLGLAAYEQYF. DNA of the CDR3: TGTGCCAGCAGTTTGGGACTAGCGGCCTACGAGCAGTACTTC.

Of note for this clone: This same CDR3 is encoded by further DNA sequences in the sample. The V call is TRBV5-1, the J call TRBJ2-1; TRBD2 agrees at 8 bases. The CDR3 is 16 amino acids. CDR1 is SGHRS and CDR2 is YFSETQ in the germline V gene. V shed 0 bases, J shed 1 base, and the junction held 3 bases outside the gene matches. The CDR3 DNA reads TGCGCCAGCAGCTTGGTTGCTAGCGGGTCCTACAATGAGCAGTTCTTC. It yields the protein CASSLVASGSYNEQFF.

The chain links TRBV5-1 to TRBJ2-3; TRBD1 agrees at 7 bases. This CDR3 is built from 15 residues. J was trimmed by 2 bases and V by 4 bases; bases with no gene match: 7. Germline values: CDR1 SGHRS, CDR2 YFSETQ. The CDR3 here is CASSQGTAATDTQYF. In DNA form, the CDR3 reads TGCGCCAGCAGCCAGGGGACAGCGGCCACAGATACGCAGTATTTT.

The J gene is TRBJ2-2, the V gene TRBV19; 7 positions match TRBD2. CDR3 size: 16 residues. Germline-derived CDR1 and CDR2 are LNHDA and SQIVND (reference sequence). Losses at the gene ends were 5 bases for V and 7 bases for J; bases not matched to a gene: 13. The chain's CDR3 is CASSPPPGREVGELFF. The CDR3 bases are TGTGCCAGTAGTCCACCCCCAGGGAGGGAGGTCGGGGAGCTGTTTTTT.

Concerning this clone itself: Other DNA sequences within the sample encode an identical CDR3. This chain connects TRBV25-1 to TRBJ2-3; D is ambiguous. This CDR3 contains 12 residues. Trimming took off 4 bases at V and 2 bases at J, with 4 bases between the two ends. Germline V lookup: CDR1 MGHDK, CDR2 SYGVNS. CDR3 residues: CASSGFTDTQYF. CDR3 DNA sequence: TGTGCCAGCAGTGGATTCACAGATACGCAGTATTTT.

The rearrangement uses TRBV15 and TRBJ1-2; the match to TRBD1 covers 8 bases. Germline V lookup: CDR1 LNHNV, CDR2 YYDKDF (reference sequence). Germline trimming cut 5 bases from V and 5 bases from J; bases unmatched to any gene: 22. The CDR3 is made up of 19 amino acids. CDR3 amino acids: CATSGGDRRAIRAWYGYTF. Written as DNA, the CDR3 is TGTGCCACCAGCGGGGGGGACAGGCGAGCGATTCGGGCGTGGTATGGCTACACCTTC. Drawing the rest from reference TRBV15 and TRBJ1-2, the complete variable domain is DAMVIQNPRYQVTQFGKPVTLSCSQTLNHNVMYWYQQKSSQAPKLLFHYYDKDFNNEADTPDNFQSRRPNTSFCFLDIRSPGLGDTAMYLCATSGGDRRAIRAWYGYTFGSGTRLTVV.

The chain combines TRBV6-5 with TRBJ2-2; 8 bases fit TRBD1. The length of the CDR3 is 13 residues. CDR1 and CDR2 from the germline V gene are MNHEY and SVGAGI. V shed 8 bases and J 7 bases; nucleotides not matched to a gene: 6. Here the CDR3 reads CASRQGAYGELFF. The CDR3 bases are TGTGCCAGCCGCCAGGGGGCCTACGGGGAGCTGTTTTTT.

V is TRBV6-5 and J is TRBJ1-2; TRBD1 aligns across 10 bases. The CDR3 loop spans 15 amino acids. Trimming took 6 bases from V and 7 from J; bases not matched to a gene: 11. Per germline, CDR1 MNHEY and CDR2 SVGAGI. The CDR3 DNA reads TGTGCCAGCAGCCTTCAGGGACAGGGGAGGGGTGGCTACACCTTC. It yields the protein CASSLQGQGRGGYTF.

The rearrangement joins TRBV2 to TRBJ1-5; D might be TRBD1 (6 bases). Germline V gene data show CDR1 as SNHLY and CDR2 as FYNNEI. V shed 6 bases and J shed 0 bases, with 12 bases lying between them. The CDR3 is 15 residues long. The CDR3 protein is CASSSGRGSNQPQHF. CDR3 in DNA: TGTGCCAGCAGCTCGGGCAGGGGTAGCAATCAGCCCCAGCATTTT.

Comments on this clone: The sample contains more than one DNA sequence encoding this CDR3. The chain combines TRBV5-1 with TRBJ2-7; unclear D gene. Germline V lookup: CDR1 SGHRS, CDR2 YFSETQ. The CDR3 is 13 amino acids. Trimming took 1 base from V and 2 from J, leaving 7 bases between them. The CDR3, as DNA: TGCGCCAGCAGCTTGTCGTCAGCCTACGAGCAGTACTTC. As protein: CASSLSSAYEQYF.